The 4 T cell receptor beta chains below come from one sample, sequenced in a study of T-cell reconstitution after alpha-beta-depleted transplantation in children. The library targeted TCRbeta and was prepared with unique molecular identifiers. Via MiXCR, TCRdb re-called the PCR reads, giving one row per CDR3 protein. The data contain about 250,000 distinct CDR3 sequences, 24% of them seen just once; the ten biggest clones take up 4.8%. The material was PBMCs, mostly from graft donor cells, obtained 360 days after TCRalphabeta/CD19-depleted stem cell transplant. These receptors were obtained from a female patient aged 2-9 years who had a stem cell transplant for congenital amegakaryocytic thrombocytopenia, so the T cells may come from the graft donor.

CDR3 protein: CASSEPGLKGGLMGTGELFF. The CDR3 bases are TGCGCCAGCAGTGAGCCGGGGTTAAAAGGCGGGTTAATGGGCACCGGGGAGCTGTTTTTT. This chain connects TRBV10-2 to TRBJ2-2; possibly TRBD2 for D (5 bases). The CDR3 has 20 amino acids. Germline V lookup: CDR1 WSHSY, CDR2 SAAADI. Trimming took 2 bases from V and 4 from J, leaving 26 bases between them.

The chain employs TRBV7-2 and TRBJ2-3; no firm D call. CDR1 SGHTA and CDR2 FQGNSA come from the germline V gene. V lost 3 bases, J lost 6 bases, and 10 bases lay in between. The CDR3 extends over 13 amino acids. The CDR3 sequence: CASSFVERDTQYF. In nucleotides, the CDR3 is TGTGCCAGCAGCTTTGTGGAGAGGGATACGCAGTATTTT.

The CDR3 DNA reads TGCGCCAGCAGCTTGCCCGGGCTACAGATCAGCTCCTACAATGAGCAGTTCTTC. Translating gives CASSLPGLQISSYNEQFF. The chain employs TRBV5-1 and TRBJ2-1; D remains unclear. The V gene lost 1 base and the J gene lost 0 bases, with 17 bases spanning the gap. The CDR3 contains 18 residues. Per the germline V gene, CDR1 is SGHRS and CDR2 is YFSETQ. Full variable domain (rest looked up from reference TRBV5-1 and TRBJ2-1): KAGVTQTPRYLIKTRGQQVTLSCSPISGHRSVSWYQQTPGQGLQFLFEYFSETQRNKGNFPGRFSGRQFSNSRSEMNVSTLELGDSALYLCASSLPGLQISSYNEQFFGPGTRLTVL.

The rearrangement links TRBV28 to TRBJ1-2; D remains unclear. With 10 bases removed from V and 1 base from J, the gap between germline ends came to 10 bases. The V gene's germline CDR1 is MDHEN and CDR2 SYDVKM. This CDR3 is 12 amino acids long. DNA for the CDR3: TGTGCCATACTTACAGATAACTATGGCTACACCTTC. It codes for CAILTDNYGYTF.